The T cell receptor (beta chain) under discussion was sequenced for a study of memory CD4+ T cells and cytomegalovirus serostatus. General observations from the study: The CMV-associated TCR signature appears largely within the CD4+ memory repertoire.

About this clone: What it binds is unknown.

Sequenced by immunoSEQ multiplex PCR; TCRdb stores in-frame clones only, minus some. Here the sample spans about 96,000 clones, 80% being singletons. The sort gate was single viable CD3+CD4+CD8-CD45RO+ cells for memory CD4+ T cells. Serostatus was set by detecting CMV pp150, pp28, p38, p52 IgG. The CDR3 runs to 16 residues. Germline V gene data show CDR1 as SGHNT and CDR2 as YYREEE (reference sequence). Losses at the gene ends were 3 bases for V and 1 base for J; bases not matched to a gene: 4. V is TRBV5-4 and J is TRBJ2-2, with 9 nucleotides matching TRBD1. Sequencing was done on a sample of memory CD4+ T cells from blood. The TCR sequence derives from an adult in good health and CMV-seropositive. The CDR3 is CASSSQDRGNTGELFF. The CDR3 nucleotides read TGTGCCAGCAGCTCCCAGGACAGGGGGAACACCGGGGAGCTGTTTTTT.